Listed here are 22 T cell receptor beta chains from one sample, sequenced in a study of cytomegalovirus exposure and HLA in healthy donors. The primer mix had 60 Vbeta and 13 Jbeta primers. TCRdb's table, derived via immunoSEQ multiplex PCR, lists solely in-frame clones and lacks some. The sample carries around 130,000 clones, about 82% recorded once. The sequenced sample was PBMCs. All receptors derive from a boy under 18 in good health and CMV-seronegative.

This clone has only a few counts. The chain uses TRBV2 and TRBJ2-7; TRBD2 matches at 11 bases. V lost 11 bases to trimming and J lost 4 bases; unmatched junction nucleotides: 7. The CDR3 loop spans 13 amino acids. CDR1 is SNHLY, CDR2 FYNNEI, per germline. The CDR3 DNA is TGTGCCGAGGGTAGCGGGAGGGCGTACGAGCAGTACTTC. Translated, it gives CAEGSGRAYEQYF.

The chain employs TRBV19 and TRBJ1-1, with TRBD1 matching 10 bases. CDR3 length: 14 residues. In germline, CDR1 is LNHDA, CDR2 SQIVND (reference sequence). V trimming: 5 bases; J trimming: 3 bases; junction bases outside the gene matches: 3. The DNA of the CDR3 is TGTGCCAGTAGTCCCGGACAGGGGGACACTGAAGCTTTCTTT. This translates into CASSPGQGDTEAFF.

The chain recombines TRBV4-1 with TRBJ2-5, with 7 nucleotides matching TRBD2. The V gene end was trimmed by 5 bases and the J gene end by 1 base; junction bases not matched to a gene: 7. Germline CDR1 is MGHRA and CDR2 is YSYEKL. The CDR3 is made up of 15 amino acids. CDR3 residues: CASSSVGGGQETQYF. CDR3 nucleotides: TGCGCCAGCAGCTCCGTGGGGGGGGGCCAAGAGACCCAGTACTTC.

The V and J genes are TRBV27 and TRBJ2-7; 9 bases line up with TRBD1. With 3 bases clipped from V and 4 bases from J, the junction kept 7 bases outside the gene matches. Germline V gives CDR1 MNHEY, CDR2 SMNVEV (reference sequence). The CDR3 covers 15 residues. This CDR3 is CASSFRRQGGYEQYF. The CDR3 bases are TGTGCCAGCAGTTTTAGGAGACAGGGGGGTTACGAGCAGTACTTC.

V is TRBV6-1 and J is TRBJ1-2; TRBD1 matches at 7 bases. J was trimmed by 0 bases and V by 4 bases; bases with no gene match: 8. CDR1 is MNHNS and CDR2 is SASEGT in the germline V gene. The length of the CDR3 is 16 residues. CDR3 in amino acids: CASSGYWTGANYGYTF. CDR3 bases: TGTGCCAGCAGTGGATATTGGACAGGAGCTAACTATGGCTACACCTTC.

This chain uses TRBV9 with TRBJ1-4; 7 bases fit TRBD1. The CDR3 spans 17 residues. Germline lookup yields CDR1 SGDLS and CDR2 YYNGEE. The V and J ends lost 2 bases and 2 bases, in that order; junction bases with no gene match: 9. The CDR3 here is CASSVGTGVVTNEKLFF. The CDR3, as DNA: TGTGCCAGCAGCGTTGGTACAGGGGTGGTTACTAATGAAAAACTGTTTTTT.

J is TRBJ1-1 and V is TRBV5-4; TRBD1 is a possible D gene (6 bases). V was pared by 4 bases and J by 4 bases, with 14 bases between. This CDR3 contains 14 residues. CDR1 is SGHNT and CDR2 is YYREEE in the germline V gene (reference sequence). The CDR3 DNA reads TGTGCCAGCAGCGGCAGGGGCCTCGGCACTGAAGCTTTCTTT. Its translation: CASSGRGLGTEAFF.

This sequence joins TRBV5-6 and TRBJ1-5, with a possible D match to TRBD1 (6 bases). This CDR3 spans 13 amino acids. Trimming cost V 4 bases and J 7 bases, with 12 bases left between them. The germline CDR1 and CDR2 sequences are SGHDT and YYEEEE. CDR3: CASSGGAWQPQHF. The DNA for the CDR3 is TGTGCCAGCAGCGGGGGGGCTTGGCAGCCCCAGCATTTT.

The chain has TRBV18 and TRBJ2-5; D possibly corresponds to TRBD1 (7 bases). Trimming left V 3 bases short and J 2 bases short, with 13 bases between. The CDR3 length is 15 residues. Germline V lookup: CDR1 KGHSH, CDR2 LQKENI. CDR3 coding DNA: TGTGCCAGCTCACCCTCGACAGGGACTCAAGAGACCCAGTACTTC. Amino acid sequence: CASSPSTGTQETQYF.

CDR3 residues: CASSTTGGRHEQYF. In DNA form, the CDR3 reads TGTGCCAGCAGTACTACAGGGGGTCGGCACGAGCAGTACTTC. V is TRBV5-6 and J is TRBJ2-7; 8 bases align to TRBD1. CDR1 is SGHDT and CDR2 is YYEEEE in the germline V gene. Trimming at V came to 5 bases and at J to 5 bases, leaving 9 bases not matched to a gene. The CDR3 covers 14 residues.

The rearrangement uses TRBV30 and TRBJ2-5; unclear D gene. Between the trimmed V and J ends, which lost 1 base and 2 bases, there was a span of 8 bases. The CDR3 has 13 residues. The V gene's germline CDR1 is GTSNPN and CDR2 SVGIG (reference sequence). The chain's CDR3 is CAWSGLLQETQYF. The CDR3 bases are TGTGCCTGGAGTGGGCTTCTGCAAGAGACCCAGTACTTC.

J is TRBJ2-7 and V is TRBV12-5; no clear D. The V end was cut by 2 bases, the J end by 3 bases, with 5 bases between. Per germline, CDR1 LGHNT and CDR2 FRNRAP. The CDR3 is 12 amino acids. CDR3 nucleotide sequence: TGTGCTAGTGGTTTGATGTACTACGAGCAGTACTTC. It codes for CASGLMYYEQYF. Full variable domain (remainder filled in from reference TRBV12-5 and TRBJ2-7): DARVTQTPRHKVTEMGQEVTMRCQPILGHNTVFWYRQTMMQGLELLAYFRNRAPLDDSGMPKDRFSAEMPDATLATLKIQPSEPRDSAVYFCASGLMYYEQYFGPGTRLTVT.

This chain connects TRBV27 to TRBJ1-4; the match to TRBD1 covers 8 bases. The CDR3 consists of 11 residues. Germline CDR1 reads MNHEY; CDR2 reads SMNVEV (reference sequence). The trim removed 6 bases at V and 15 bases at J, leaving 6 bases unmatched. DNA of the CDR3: TGTGCCAGCAGCCAGGGACAGGAGTTGTTTTTT. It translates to CASSQGQELFF.

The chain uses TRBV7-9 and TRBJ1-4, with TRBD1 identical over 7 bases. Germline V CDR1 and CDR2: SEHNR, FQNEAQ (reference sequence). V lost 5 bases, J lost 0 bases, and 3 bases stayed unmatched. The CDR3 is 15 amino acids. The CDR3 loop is CASSEGTATNEKLFF. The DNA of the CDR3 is TGTGCCAGCAGCGAAGGGACAGCAACTAATGAAAAACTGTTTTTT.

The CDR3 region has the DNA TGCGCCAGCAGCCCGGATGGGACAGGCTATGGCTACACCTTC. This gives the protein CASSPDGTGYGYTF. V and J are TRBV5-1 and TRBJ1-2, with 8 bases aligning to TRBD1. There are 14 residues in the CDR3. V was clipped by 4 bases and J by 4 bases; unmatched bases: 6. Germline V lookup: CDR1 SGHRS, CDR2 YFSETQ.

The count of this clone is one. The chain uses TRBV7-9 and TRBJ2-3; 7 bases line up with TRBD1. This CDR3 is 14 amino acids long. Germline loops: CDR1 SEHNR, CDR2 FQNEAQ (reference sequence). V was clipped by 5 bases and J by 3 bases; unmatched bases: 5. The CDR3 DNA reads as TGTGCCAGCAGCGAGGGGGCGCGGACAGATACGCAGTATTTT. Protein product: CASSEGARTDTQYF.

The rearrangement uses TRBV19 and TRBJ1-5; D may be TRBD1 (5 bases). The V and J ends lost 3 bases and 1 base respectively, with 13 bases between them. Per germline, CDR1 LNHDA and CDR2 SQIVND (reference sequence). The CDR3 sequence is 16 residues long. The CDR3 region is CASSIQPGGSNQPQHF. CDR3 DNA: TGTGCCAGTAGTATTCAGCCCGGGGGGAGCAATCAGCCCCAGCATTTT.

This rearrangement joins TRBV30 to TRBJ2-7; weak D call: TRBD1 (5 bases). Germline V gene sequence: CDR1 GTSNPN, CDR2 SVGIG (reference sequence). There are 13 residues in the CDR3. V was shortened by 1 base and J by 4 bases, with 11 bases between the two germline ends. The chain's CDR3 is CAWSAKGPYEQYF. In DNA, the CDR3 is TGTGCCTGGAGTGCCAAGGGGCCGTACGAGCAGTACTTC.

The CDR3: CASSLKVGQAARAFF. The CDR3 nucleotides read TGTGCCAGCAGTCTAAAAGTTGGACAGGCGGCTCGAGCTTTCTTT. V usage is TRBV28 and J usage is TRBJ1-1, with 7 bases aligning to TRBD1. The CDR3 spans 15 residues. CDR1 MDHEN and CDR2 SYDVKM come from the germline V gene. Unmatched junction bases numbered 16, after V lost 5 bases and J lost 10 bases.

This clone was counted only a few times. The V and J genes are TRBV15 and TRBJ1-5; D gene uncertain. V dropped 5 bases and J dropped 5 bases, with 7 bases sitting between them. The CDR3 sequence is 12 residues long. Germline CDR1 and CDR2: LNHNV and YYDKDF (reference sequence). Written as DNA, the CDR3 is TGTGCCACCAGCGGCCAATATCAGCCCCAGCATTTT. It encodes CATSGQYQPQHF.

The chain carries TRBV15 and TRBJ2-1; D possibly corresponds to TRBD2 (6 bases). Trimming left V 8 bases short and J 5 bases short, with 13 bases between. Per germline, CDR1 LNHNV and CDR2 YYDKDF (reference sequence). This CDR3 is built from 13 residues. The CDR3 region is CATRSGANNEQFF. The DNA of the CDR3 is TGTGCCACCCGTAGCGGAGCTAACAATGAGCAGTTCTTC.

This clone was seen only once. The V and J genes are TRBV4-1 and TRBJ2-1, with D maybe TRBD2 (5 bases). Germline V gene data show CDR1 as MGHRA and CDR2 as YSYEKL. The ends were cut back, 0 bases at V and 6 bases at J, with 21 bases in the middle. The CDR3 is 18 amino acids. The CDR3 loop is CASSQEPSMAEGGNEQFF. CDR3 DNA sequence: TGCGCCAGCAGCCAAGAGCCCTCTATGGCGGAAGGAGGCAATGAGCAGTTCTTC.